This T cell receptor beta chain was profiled in a study of T cell repertoires in cytomegalovirus infection. Study summary: HLA-C-restricted CMV epitopes, recently identified, and well-studied HLA-B-restricted ones were used by the study. Based on public TCR beta signatures, there were indications of CMV infection and of a matching HLA type. Study results and limitations: In two of eight donors, the top clonotype was HLA-C-restricted CMV-specific.

Via MiXCR, TCRdb re-called the reads, giving one row per CDR3 protein. The sample carries 650,000 to 900,000 distinct CDR3 sequences, approximately 32% recorded once. For this clonotype: What it recognizes is unknown.

This TCR was recovered from a human donor in good health (CMV status not recorded). Some clones in this sample may be carry-over from other donors' samples. Sequenced here: cultured CD8+ T cells from PBMCs, sampled from culture after CMV antigen stimulation.

The CDR3 sequence: CASSMTGGSTEAFF. CDR3 nucleotide sequence: TGTGCCAGCAGTATGACAGGGGGAAGTACTGAAGCTTTCTTT. The gene calls are TRBV12-3 or TRBV12-4 and TRBJ1-1; 9 bases are a match to TRBD1. The CDR3 runs 14 residues. Trimming removed 5 bases from V and 5 bases from J; junction bases left unmatched: 6.